The source of this T cell receptor (beta chain) is a study of regulatory T cells in long-lasting Graves disease. Combining iRepertoire HTBI primers with Arm-PCR of CDR3 regions, the authors built TCR beta libraries. Original methodology: The samples included roughly 61 TRBV and some 14 TRBJ segments. From the multiplex PCR reads, TCRdb called clonotypes with MiXCR, one entry per CDR3 protein. TCRdb's processing, not the authors', yielded these V and J calls. The sample consists of roughly 400,000 distinct CDR3 sequences, less than 25% of them appearing once. Study results and caveats: Persistent Graves' patients showed a TCR diversity that was lower than that of newly diagnosed ones. Few sampled subjects may have lowered accuracy.

Trimming cost V 1 base and J 6 bases, with 6 bases left between them. This CDR3 is built from 11 residues. CDR1 is DFQATT, CDR2 SNEGSKA, per germline (reference sequence). This clonotype was detected ten times or more. Its antigen is undetermined. Time point defined: persistent/refractory GD, antithyroid drugs over 5 years with positive TRAb. PBMCs were the source of the RNA used for TCR sequencing. Graves' disease diagnosis was established per American Thyroid Association guidelines. The TCR comes from a female donor with Graves disease. This material consisted of peripheral blood mononuclear cells (PBMCs), taken when the disease was refractory, from a patient treated with antithyroid drugs. This chain joins TRBV20-1 and TRBJ1-2; D not certain. In nucleotides, the CDR3 is TGCAGTGCTAGAGGGTGGCATGGCTACACCTTC. Amino acid sequence: CSARGWHGYTF.